Presented here are 15 T cell receptor beta chains from one specimen sequenced in a study of read filtering for tumor transcriptome and immune sequencing (dated by TCRdb to about 2020). Instrument used: Illumina HiSeq 4000. TCR libraries were constructed from about 400 ng RNA using the Immunoverse kit, and molecular barcoded adaptors covering alpha/delta and beta/gamma chains were employed. TCRdb redid the processing of the public reads, applying fastp at Q25 and MiXCR, and retained in-frame beta chains. Each CDR3 protein gets just one entry, which takes the most common genes and DNA from the rows behind it. The sample contains about 37,000 distinct CDR3 sequences, about an eighth of them found a single time. The ten largest clones take up around 32% of the sample. Material for sequencing was a population of CD138-negative cells sorted from bone marrow. The cell subset or site label of this sample denotes: bone marrow mononuclear cells depleted of CD138+ plasma/myeloma cells by negative magnetic selection. These receptors were taken from a donor aged 40 or over with multiple myeloma.

Many counts were recorded for this clonotype. The chain combines TRBV28 with TRBJ2-7; the D gene could be TRBD1 or TRBD2 (6 bases each). Germline V gives CDR1 MDHEN, CDR2 SYDVKM. The CDR3 runs to 15 residues. V lost 7 bases to trimming and J lost 0 bases, with 16 bases between them. The CDR3 sequence: CASTKPTGASYEQYF. The DNA of the CDR3 is TGTGCCAGCACCAAACCGACGGGGGCCTCCTACGAGCAGTACTTC.

This clonotype was detected many times. A junction end diverges from the germline sequence, so it may reflect a read error. This chain joins TRBV10-2 and TRBJ2-5; 7 bases map to TRBD2. The CDR3 sequence is 15 residues long. Germline V gives CDR1 WSHSY, CDR2 SAAADI. The CDR3 DNA is TGCGCCAGCAGTCCGAGCGGGGCCCTCCAAGAGACCCAGCACTTC. Its protein product is CASSPSGALQETQHF.

About this clonotype: A far more abundant clone sits one base away, making this likely a read error. This rearrangement joins TRBV7-2 to TRBJ2-1; 12 bases are a match to TRBD2. This CDR3 comprises 16 residues. Per the germline V gene, CDR1 is SGHTA and CDR2 is FQGNSA. The CDR3 sequence is CASSLALAGGYNEQLF. The CDR3 DNA sequence: TGTGCCAGCAGCTTAGCACTAGCGGGGGGCTACAATGAGCAGCTCTTC.

This clonotype was recorded at least ten times. This could be a read error, since a much larger clone is one nucleotide away. The genes are TRBV20-1 and TRBJ2-1, with D tentatively TRBD1 or TRBD2 (5 bases each). This CDR3 is built from 14 residues. Per germline, CDR1 DFQATT and CDR2 SNEGSKA (reference sequence). CDR3 residues: CSAITPGTNNVQFF. The CDR3 coding sequence is TGCAGTGCTATAACTCCCGGGACCAACAATGTGCAGTTCTTC.

This clonotype was seen ten or more times. The chain has TRBV11-2 and TRBJ2-7; D is undetermined. There are 14 residues in the CDR3. Trimming removed 3 bases from V and 1 base from J, with 10 bases in between. Germline V gene sequence: CDR1 SGHAT, CDR2 FQNNGV. The CDR3 coding sequence is TGTGCCAGCAGCTTGAATTCAGTGTCCTACGAGCAGTACTTC. Translated, it gives CASSLNSVSYEQYF.

The chain has TRBV3-1 and TRBJ1-5; D call uncertain. There are 16 residues in the CDR3. The germline V gene encodes CDR1 LGHDT and CDR2 YNNKEL (reference sequence). Trimming pared 0 bases from V and 5 bases from J, leaving 14 bases between. CDR3: CASSQDYHPRDQPQHF. CDR3 coding DNA: TGTGCCAGCAGCCAAGATTACCATCCCCGTGATCAGCCCCAGCATTTT.

At least ten counts were recorded for this clonotype. The chain uses TRBV20-1 and TRBJ2-3; tentatively, D is TRBD1 or TRBD2 (5 bases each). CDR1 and CDR2 from the germline V gene are DFQATT and SNEGSKA (reference sequence). The germline V and J ends were trimmed by 6 bases and 7 bases, with 17 bases remaining between them. The CDR3 runs to 13 residues. The CDR3 region has the DNA TGCAGTGCCCCGGGGACCCGGGCCAATACGCAGTATTTT. Translated, it gives CSAPGTRANTQYF.

This clonotype came up a few times. The conserved final phenylalanine or tryptophan is absent from the CDR3, which likely points to a read error. V is TRBV27 and J is TRBJ1-1; D not resolved. Between the trimmed V and J ends, which lost 6 bases and 3 bases, there was a span of 5 bases. Germline V CDR1 and CDR2: MNHEY, SMNVEV (reference sequence). CDR3 length equals 11 residues. CDR3 residues: CASSPYTEAFL. The CDR3 DNA reads TGTGCCAGCAGCCCCTACACTGAAGCTTTCTTA.

This rearrangement joins TRBV29-1 to TRBJ2-3; D is unclear. This CDR3 has 11 residues. V was cut by 5 bases and J by 6 bases, with 9 bases left in between. CDR1 SQVTM and CDR2 ANQGSEA come from the germline V gene. CDR3: CSVLLGDTQYF. The CDR3 nucleotides are TGCAGCGTTCTCTTAGGGGATACGCAGTATTTT.

Points on this clonotype: At one boundary the junction diverges from the germline segment, which might be a read error. The rearrangement uses TRBV20-1 and TRBJ2-7; D perhaps matches TRBD1 (5 bases). The CDR3 extends over 11 amino acids. Looked up from germline, CDR1 is DFQATT and CDR2 is SNEGSKA (reference sequence). CDR3 in amino acids: CRARGFDERYF. Here the CDR3 DNA reads TGCAGAGCTAGGGGATTCGACGAGCGGTACTTC.

The table lists this clonotype with many counts. V usage is TRBV7-9 and J usage is TRBJ1-1; D may be TRBD1 (6 bases). Germline V gives CDR1 SEHNR, CDR2 FQNEAQ (reference sequence). Trimming removed 0 bases at V and 8 bases at J, with 16 bases between. CDR3 size: 15 residues. CDR3: CASSLALQGNPEAFF. The CDR3 bases are TGTGCCAGCAGCTTAGCGCTACAGGGTAACCCCGAAGCTTTCTTT.

This clonotype has ten or more counts. The V call is TRBV24-1, the J call TRBJ2-2, with D perhaps matching TRBD1 or TRBD2 (5 bases each). The germline V and J ends were trimmed by 4 bases and 2 bases, with 10 bases remaining between them. Germline V gene lookup returns CDR1 KGHDR and CDR2 SFDVKD. The CDR3 loop spans 15 amino acids. CDR3 residues: CATSENRDNTGELFF. CDR3 sequence (DNA): TGTGCCACCAGTGAGAACCGGGACAACACCGGGGAGCTGTTTTTT.

This clonotype was counted many times. V gene TRBV10-3 combines with J gene TRBJ2-5; D may be TRBD2 (5 bases). V lost 2 bases to trimming and J lost 5 bases, with 15 bases between them. The CDR3 is 15 amino acids. Germline CDR1 reads ENHRY; CDR2 reads SYGVKD. CDR3 residues: CAISEGLLAGETQYF. The CDR3 DNA sequence: TGTGCCATCAGTGAGGGACTCCTCGCTGGGGAGACCCAGTACTTC.

In its sample, this clonotype was seen many times. J is TRBJ2-6 and V is TRBV6-1; D is unclear. This CDR3 is built from 13 residues. Trimming took off 8 bases at V and 0 bases at J, with 5 bases between the two ends. Germline loops: CDR1 MNHNS, CDR2 SASEGT. In DNA form, the CDR3 reads TGTGCCAGCCAGCTCTCTGGGGCCAACGTCCTGACTTTC. Protein sequence: CASQLSGANVLTF.

This clonotype was seen ten or more times. This sequence joins TRBV5-1 and TRBJ2-7; 7 bases line up with TRBD1. CDR1 SGHRS and CDR2 YFSETQ come from the germline V gene. Germline trimming cut 4 bases from V and 3 bases from J; bases unmatched to any gene: 4. The CDR3 loop spans 13 amino acids. The CDR3 DNA reads as TGCGCCAGCAGCCCGGGACAGAACTACGAGCAGTACTTC. Amino acid sequence: CASSPGQNYEQYF.